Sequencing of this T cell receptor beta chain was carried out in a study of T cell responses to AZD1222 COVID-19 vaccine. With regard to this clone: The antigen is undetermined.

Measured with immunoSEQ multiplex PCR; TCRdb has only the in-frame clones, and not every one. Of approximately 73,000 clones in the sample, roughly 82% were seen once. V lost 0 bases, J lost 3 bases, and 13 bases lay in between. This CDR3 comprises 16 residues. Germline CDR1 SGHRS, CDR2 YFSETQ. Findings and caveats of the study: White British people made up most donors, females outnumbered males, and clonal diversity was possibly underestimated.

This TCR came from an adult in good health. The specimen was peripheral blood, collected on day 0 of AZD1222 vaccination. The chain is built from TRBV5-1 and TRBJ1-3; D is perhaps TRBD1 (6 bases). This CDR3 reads CASSLATGAVGNTIYF. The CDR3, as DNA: TGCGCCAGCAGCTTGGCTACGGGGGCGGTTGGAAACACCATATATTTT.